A selection of T cell receptor beta chains follows, all from one sample in a study of control samples from healthy donors and cancer patients. Profiling relied on immunoSEQ multiplex PCR, and the TCRdb table lists in-frame clones only, not all of them. The sample lists 100,000 to 150,000 clones; 91% were seen once. Sequenced input: blood. The receptors here all came from a man between 18 and 29 years old in good health. The CDR3 runs from the conserved cysteine through the conserved F or W. The order of the fields is V gene, D gene, clone size, J gene, CDR3 protein, CDR3 DNA. A D gene is named only where the DNA matches it firmly. Clone size appears in some rows only: once, few, many, or a class for an expanded clone.

v_call: TRBV12-3/TRBV12-4
d_call: .
clone_size: .
j_call: TRBJ1-2
cdr3_aa: CASSWGEDGYTF
cdr3_nt: TGTGCCAGCAGTTGGGGGGAAGATGGCTACACCTTC

v_call: TRBV11-3
d_call: .
clone_size: .
j_call: TRBJ2-1
cdr3_aa: CASSPGGITYNEQFF
cdr3_nt: TGTGCCAGCAGCCCCGGGGGAATTACCTACAATGAGCAGTTCTTC

v_call: TRBV5-1
d_call: TRBD2
clone_size: .
j_call: TRBJ2-1
cdr3_aa: CASSLAVASGGDNEQFF
cdr3_nt: TGCGCCAGCAGCTTGGCCGTGGCTAGCGGGGGGGACAATGAGCAGTTCTTC

v_call: TRBV2
d_call: .
clone_size: .
j_call: TRBJ2-7
cdr3_aa: CASSEQGTSYEQYF
cdr3_nt: TGTGCCAGCAGTGAACAGGGAACCTCCTACGAGCAGTACTTC

v_call: TRBV7-9
d_call: .
clone_size: .
j_call: TRBJ2-6
cdr3_aa: CASSLGKVSGANVLTF
cdr3_nt: TGTGCCAGCAGCTTAGGGAAGGTGTCCGGGGCCAACGTCCTGACTTTC

v_call: TRBV19
d_call: .
clone_size: .
j_call: TRBJ1-5
cdr3_aa: CASRLGASNQPQHF
cdr3_nt: TGTGCCAGTAGGCTGGGGGCAAGCAATCAGCCCCAGCATTTT

v_call: TRBV5-1
d_call: .
clone_size: once
j_call: TRBJ1-1
cdr3_aa: CASSNRVNTEAFF
cdr3_nt: TGCGCCAGCAGCAACAGGGTTAACACTGAAGCTTTCTTT

v_call: TRBV27
d_call: TRBD1
clone_size: once
j_call: TRBJ1-2
cdr3_aa: CASTETGGLYGYTF
cdr3_nt: TGTGCCAGCACCGAGACAGGGGGCTTATATGGCTACACCTTC

v_call: TRBV24-1
d_call: TRBD1
clone_size: .
j_call: TRBJ2-7
cdr3_aa: CATSHRDSKTYEQYF
cdr3_nt: TGTGCCACCAGCCACCGGGACAGTAAGACCTACGAGCAGTACTTC

v_call: TRBV6-5
d_call: .
clone_size: .
j_call: TRBJ2-3
cdr3_aa: CASSYPGTDTQYF
cdr3_nt: TGTGCCAGCAGTTACCCGGGGACAGATACGCAGTATTTT

v_call: TRBV30
d_call: TRBD2
clone_size: .
j_call: TRBJ2-3
cdr3_aa: CAWGAGGSTDTQYF
cdr3_nt: TGTGCCTGGGGCGCGGGGGGCTCCACAGATACGCAGTATTTT

v_call: TRBV18
d_call: .
clone_size: few
j_call: TRBJ1-1
cdr3_aa: CASSPLRGGSMNTEAFF
cdr3_nt: TGTGCCAGCTCACCACTGAGGGGGGGCTCTATGAACACTGAAGCTTTCTTT

v_call: TRBV27
d_call: TRBD2
clone_size: .
j_call: TRBJ2-4
cdr3_aa: CASSLAGGGAKNIQYF
cdr3_nt: TGTGCCAGCAGTTTGGCGGGGGGAGGGGCCAAAAACATTCAGTACTTC

v_call: TRBV9
d_call: .
clone_size: .
j_call: TRBJ1-4
cdr3_aa: CASSAYRELATNEKLFF
cdr3_nt: TGTGCCAGCAGCGCCTACAGGGAACTTGCAACTAATGAAAAACTGTTTTTT

v_call: TRBV5-6
d_call: .
clone_size: .
j_call: TRBJ1-5
cdr3_aa: CASSEGLHSNQPQHF
cdr3_nt: TGTGCCAGCAGCGAGGGACTGCATAGCAATCAGCCCCAGCATTTT

v_call: TRBV5-1
d_call: .
clone_size: .
j_call: TRBJ2-7
cdr3_aa: CASSPSSRGSFPHEQYF
cdr3_nt: TGCGCCAGCAGTCCATCTAGTAGGGGTTCATTCCCCCACGAGCAGTACTTC

v_call: TRBV20-1
d_call: .
clone_size: .
j_call: TRBJ1-2
cdr3_aa: CSADRLYGYTF
cdr3_nt: TGCAGTGCTGACAGACTCTATGGCTACACCTTC

v_call: TRBV7-9
d_call: .
clone_size: .
j_call: TRBJ2-7
cdr3_aa: CASSLKPGEGYEQYF
cdr3_nt: TGTGCCAGCAGCCTCAAGCCAGGGGAGGGCTACGAGCAGTACTTC

v_call: TRBV7-9
d_call: .
clone_size: .
j_call: TRBJ2-3
cdr3_aa: CASSVGLSSTDTQYF
cdr3_nt: TGTGCCAGCAGCGTAGGACTATCTAGCACAGATACGCAGTATTTT

v_call: TRBV4-1
d_call: .
clone_size: .
j_call: TRBJ1-5
cdr3_aa: CASSQGFQGSQPQHF
cdr3_nt: TGCGCCAGCAGCCAAGGGTTTCAGGGGTCTCAGCCCCAGCATTTT

v_call: TRBV5-1
d_call: .
clone_size: .
j_call: TRBJ1-6
cdr3_aa: CASSLGFTNSPLHF
cdr3_nt: TGCGCCAGCAGCTTGGGGTTCACGAATTCACCCCTCCACTTT

v_call: TRBV7-3
d_call: TRBD1
clone_size: once
j_call: TRBJ2-3
cdr3_aa: CASSPDRGLYRQYF
cdr3_nt: TGTGCCAGCAGCCCGGACAGGGGGCTTTATAGGCAGTATTTT

v_call: TRBV3-1/TRBV3-2
d_call: .
clone_size: .
j_call: TRBJ2-2
cdr3_aa: CASSQASRVTGELFF
cdr3_nt: TGTGCCAGCAGCCAGGCCTCTAGAGTGACCGGGGAGCTGTTTTTT

v_call: TRBV12-3/TRBV12-4
d_call: .
clone_size: .
j_call: TRBJ1-1
cdr3_aa: CASSLIYTEAFF
cdr3_nt: TGTGCCAGCAGTTTAATCTACACTGAAGCTTTCTTT

v_call: TRBV7-3
d_call: .
clone_size: few
j_call: TRBJ2-1
cdr3_aa: CASSLGTRGDEQFF
cdr3_nt: TGTGCCAGCAGCTTAGGGACCAGAGGGGATGAGCAGTTCTTC

v_call: TRBV7-9
d_call: TRBD2
clone_size: once
j_call: TRBJ2-5
cdr3_aa: CASSLLDAAGPQETQYF
cdr3_nt: TGTGCCAGCAGCTTACTAGACGCAGCGGGGCCCCAAGAGACCCAGTACTTC

v_call: TRBV6-1
d_call: .
clone_size: once
j_call: TRBJ2-7
cdr3_aa: CASSELNSLSYEQYF
cdr3_nt: TGTGCCAGCAGTGAATTAAACAGTTTAAGTTACGAGCAGTACTTC

v_call: TRBV5-1
d_call: .
clone_size: .
j_call: TRBJ1-1
cdr3_aa: CASSLDFMNTEAFF
cdr3_nt: TGCGCCAGCAGCTTGGACTTTATGAACACTGAAGCTTTCTTT

v_call: TRBV7-9
d_call: .
clone_size: once
j_call: TRBJ1-1
cdr3_aa: CASSFGGDPNTEAFF
cdr3_nt: TGTGCCAGCAGCTTCGGCGGGGACCCGAACACTGAAGCTTTCTTT

v_call: TRBV7-9
d_call: .
clone_size: .
j_call: TRBJ1-1
cdr3_aa: CASSFSQGTMNTEAFF
cdr3_nt: TGTGCCAGCAGCTTCTCCCAGGGGACCATGAACACTGAAGCTTTCTTT

v_call: TRBV6-1
d_call: .
clone_size: .
j_call: TRBJ1-6
cdr3_aa: CASSEFRAALHF
cdr3_nt: TGTGCCAGCAGTGAATTCAGGGCGGCCCTCCACTTT

v_call: TRBV10-2
d_call: .
clone_size: .
j_call: TRBJ1-1
cdr3_aa: CASSEGRTGLEAFF
cdr3_nt: TGCGCCAGCAGTGAGGGACGGACCGGTCTTGAAGCTTTCTTT

v_call: TRBV25-1
d_call: .
clone_size: .
j_call: TRBJ1-5
cdr3_aa: CASSGTGNQPQHF
cdr3_nt: TGTGCCAGCAGTGGCACGGGCAATCAGCCCCAGCATTTT

v_call: TRBV6-2/TRBV6-3
d_call: .
clone_size: .
j_call: TRBJ1-5
cdr3_aa: CASSSRQNLAGMPQHF
cdr3_nt: TGTGCCAGCAGTTCGCGACAGAACCTCGCGGGGATGCCCCAGCATTTT

v_call: TRBV11-2
d_call: .
clone_size: once
j_call: TRBJ2-7
cdr3_aa: CASSPDSYEQYF
cdr3_nt: TGTGCCAGCAGCCCGGACTCCTACGAGCAGTACTTC

v_call: TRBV9
d_call: .
clone_size: .
j_call: TRBJ2-7
cdr3_aa: CASGPGFPSYEQYF
cdr3_nt: TGTGCCAGCGGGCCGGGGTTCCCCTCCTACGAGCAGTACTTC

v_call: TRBV19
d_call: TRBD1
clone_size: .
j_call: TRBJ1-5
cdr3_aa: CASTRGQWNQPQHF
cdr3_nt: TGTGCCAGTACTCGGGGACAGTGGAATCAGCCCCAGCATTTT

v_call: TRBV10-3
d_call: .
clone_size: .
j_call: TRBJ2-3
cdr3_aa: CAISPPTDTQYF
cdr3_nt: TGTGCCATCAGCCCTCCGACAGATACGCAGTATTTT

v_call: TRBV19
d_call: .
clone_size: .
j_call: TRBJ2-5
cdr3_aa: CASSMSPQAETQYF
cdr3_nt: TGTGCCAGTAGTATGAGTCCACAGGCAGAGACCCAGTACTTC

v_call: TRBV5-8
d_call: .
clone_size: once
j_call: TRBJ1-2
cdr3_aa: CASSLERVGGYTF
cdr3_nt: TGTGCCAGCAGCTTGGAAAGGGTGGGGGGCTACACCTTC

v_call: TRBV18
d_call: .
clone_size: .
j_call: TRBJ2-1
cdr3_aa: CASSPADNEQFF
cdr3_nt: TGTGCCAGCTCACCAGCCGACAATGAGCAGTTCTTC

v_call: TRBV5-1
d_call: .
clone_size: .
j_call: TRBJ2-3
cdr3_aa: CASTGHTSTDTQYF
cdr3_nt: TGCGCCAGCACCGGACACACAAGCACAGATACGCAGTATTTT

v_call: TRBV29-1
d_call: .
clone_size: .
j_call: TRBJ1-1
cdr3_aa: CSVEETPGRGEAFF
cdr3_nt: TGCAGCGTTGAGGAGACCCCGGGGCGGGGGGAAGCTTTCTTT

v_call: TRBV9
d_call: TRBD2
clone_size: .
j_call: TRBJ2-5
cdr3_aa: CASSVEGGGAAKTQYF
cdr3_nt: TGTGCCAGCAGCGTAGAGGGCGGGGGGGCAGCGAAGACCCAGTACTTC

v_call: TRBV10-3
d_call: .
clone_size: .
j_call: TRBJ2-7
cdr3_aa: CAISEGTSYEQYF
cdr3_nt: TGTGCCATCAGTGAGGGCACGTCCTACGAGCAGTACTTC

v_call: TRBV11-3
d_call: TRBD1
clone_size: .
j_call: TRBJ1-3
cdr3_aa: CASSWTERDRVSGNTIYF
cdr3_nt: TGTGCCAGCAGCTGGACCGAGAGGGACAGGGTAAGTGGAAACACCATATATTTT

v_call: TRBV7-3
d_call: TRBD1
clone_size: .
j_call: TRBJ2-3
cdr3_aa: CASSFTGDPANTQYF
cdr3_nt: TGTGCCAGCAGCTTCACAGGGGACCCCGCGAATACGCAGTATTTT

v_call: TRBV10-2
d_call: TRBD1
clone_size: .
j_call: TRBJ1-2
cdr3_aa: CASSVTGQGALLGYTF
cdr3_nt: TGCGCCAGCAGTGTAACGGGACAGGGGGCGCTTCTTGGCTACACCTTC

v_call: TRBV9
d_call: TRBD1
clone_size: .
j_call: TRBJ1-4
cdr3_aa: CASSGGQGYYEKLFF
cdr3_nt: TGTGCCAGCAGCGGGGGACAGGGTTATTATGAAAAACTGTTTTTT

v_call: TRBV7-9
d_call: TRBD1
clone_size: .
j_call: TRBJ2-2
cdr3_aa: CASSQDRTNTGELFF
cdr3_nt: TGTGCCAGCAGTCAGGACAGGACGAACACCGGGGAGCTGTTTTTT

v_call: TRBV7-3
d_call: TRBD1
clone_size: .
j_call: TRBJ1-1
cdr3_aa: CASSPIQGESTEAFF
cdr3_nt: TGTGCCAGCAGCCCGATACAGGGGGAGAGCACTGAAGCTTTCTTT

v_call: TRBV5-1
d_call: TRBD1
clone_size: .
j_call: TRBJ1-6
cdr3_aa: CASSPRRSDRGNSPLHF
cdr3_nt: TGCGCCAGCAGCCCCCGGCGGTCGGACAGGGGTAATTCACCCCTCCACTTT

v_call: TRBV3-1/TRBV3-2
d_call: TRBD1
clone_size: .
j_call: TRBJ1-2
cdr3_aa: CASSQRTGYRDYGYTF
cdr3_nt: TGTGCCAGCAGTCAGAGGACAGGGTATAGGGACTATGGCTACACCTTC

v_call: TRBV10-1
d_call: .
clone_size: .
j_call: TRBJ1-5
cdr3_aa: CASSVDAGLFQPQHF
cdr3_nt: TGCGCCAGCAGTGTAGATGCAGGGTTGTTTCAGCCCCAGCATTTT

v_call: TRBV27
d_call: .
clone_size: once
j_call: TRBJ1-2
cdr3_aa: CASSLGGSGGYTF
cdr3_nt: TGTGCCAGCAGTTTAGGAGGGTCCGGTGGCTACACCTTC